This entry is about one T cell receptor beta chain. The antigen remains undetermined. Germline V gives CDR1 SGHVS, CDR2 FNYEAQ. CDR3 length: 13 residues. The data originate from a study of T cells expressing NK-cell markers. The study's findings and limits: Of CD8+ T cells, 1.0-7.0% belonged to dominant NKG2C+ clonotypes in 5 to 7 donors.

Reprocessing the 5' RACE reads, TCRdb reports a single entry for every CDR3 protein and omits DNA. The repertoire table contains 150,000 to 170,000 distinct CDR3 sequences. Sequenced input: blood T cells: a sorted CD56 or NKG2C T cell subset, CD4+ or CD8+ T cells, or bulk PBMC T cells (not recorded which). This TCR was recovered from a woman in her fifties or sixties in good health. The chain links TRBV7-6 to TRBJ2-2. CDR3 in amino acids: CASSPQLTGELFF.